The clone carrying this TCR beta chain was seen repeatedly, ten times or more. The antigen is not known. CD45RO/CCR7/CD25/CD127/CD95/CD27 staining was used to isolate CD4+ naive, central memory, regulatory and stem cell-like memory cells by sorting. This sample is drawn from a study of beta chain features in type 1 diabetes. All of the isolated RNA was reverse transcribed, so expressed TCRB transcripts were sequenced. Generated by immunoSEQ multiplex PCR, the TCRdb table keeps only in-frame clones and is missing some. This repertoire shows over 150,000 clones, less than 9.5% found once; its top ten account for around 0.65%. Per the germline V gene, CDR1 is SGHTA and CDR2 is FQGNSA. The germline V and J ends were trimmed by 5 bases and 5 bases, with 24 bases remaining between them. The CDR3 runs 17 residues. Overall study findings and caveats: Naive, central memory and regulatory TCRB repertoires appeared more similar among patients than healthy donors.

This clonotype was sampled from a young man in good health. The specimen was central memory CD4+ T cells from blood. The chain is built from TRBV7-2 and TRBJ2-5, with a weak D call TRBD2 (5 bases). CDR3 sequence: CASSQAGPGSEWETQYF. CDR3 nucleotides: TGTGCCAGCAGCCAGGCCGGCCCGGGATCGGAGTGGGAGACCCAGTACTTC.